These 29 T cell receptor beta chains were sequenced from one sample in a study of T cells after posttransplantation cyclophosphamide. Busulfan-fludarabine conditioning, marrow transplant, and cyclophosphamide on days +3 and +4 were administered. The protocol was immunoSEQ multiplex PCR, while the TCRdb copy is restricted to in-frame clones and leaves out a portion. The sample consists of about 43,000 clones, less than 95% of them appearing once. The sample in question was PBMCs, obtained around 63 days after allogeneic stem cell transplant with posttransplant cyclophosphamide. The receptor set was obtained from a male patient over 55 who received an allogeneic stem cell transplant from a related donor and was CMV-positive. Some T cells could come from the graft donor.

The chain links TRBV7-2 to TRBJ2-2; the match to TRBD2 covers 7 bases. Germline trimming cut 1 base from V and 5 bases from J; bases unmatched to any gene: 7. CDR1 is SGHTA and CDR2 is FQGNSA in the germline V gene. The CDR3 consists of 16 residues. The CDR3, as DNA: TGTGCCAGCAGCTTAGTCGCCAGCGGGGCGACCGGGGAGCTGTTTTTT. Translation gives CASSLVASGATGELFF.

This sequence joins TRBV4-1 and TRBJ2-2, with D unresolved. The germline V and J ends were trimmed by 0 bases and 0 bases, with 8 bases remaining between them. The CDR3 runs to 16 residues. The V gene's germline CDR1 is MGHRA and CDR2 YSYEKL. The CDR3 nucleotides are TGCGCCAGCAGCCAAGATCGCCAGTCGAACACCGGGGAGCTGTTTTTT. As protein: CASSQDRQSNTGELFF.

The genes are TRBV7-9 and TRBJ2-5; D might be TRBD1 (6 bases). CDR1 and CDR2 from the germline V gene are SEHNR and FQNEAQ (reference sequence). The CDR3 has 13 residues. Trimming took off 4 bases at V and 10 bases at J, with 16 bases between the two ends. The CDR3 DNA sequence: TGTGCCAGCAGCTCCTTCAGGGGACCAAACCAGTACTTC. It codes for CASSSFRGPNQYF.

J is TRBJ1-1 and V is TRBV5-8, with D uncertain. This CDR3 is 15 amino acids long. V was pared by 0 bases and J by 4 bases, with 13 bases between. The germline V gene encodes CDR1 SGHTS and CDR2 YDEGEE. The chain's CDR3 is CASSLGLTIGTEAFF. The CDR3 DNA reads TGTGCCAGCAGCTTGGGCCTCACCATCGGCACTGAAGCTTTCTTT.

The rearrangement uses TRBV6-1 and TRBJ1-2; a weak D match, TRBD1 (5 bases). V lost 0 bases and J lost 5, with 10 bases in between. The CDR3 runs to 14 residues. Germline CDR1 reads MNHNS; CDR2 reads SASEGT. The CDR3, as DNA: TGTGCCAGCAGTGAAGCGGGGCAGAAATATGGCTACACCTTC. It specifies CASSEAGQKYGYTF.

Details on this clone: Compared with germline, one end of the junction differs, possibly owing to a read error. V gene TRBV6-6 combines with J gene TRBJ1-2; D is unclear. The CDR3 extends over 15 amino acids. Germline V gene data show CDR1 as MNHNY and CDR2 as SVGAGI (reference sequence). The CDR3 region has the DNA TGTGCCAACAGTCTCCGATGGGGAGGAAACTATGGCTACACCTTC. Its translation is CANSLRWGGNYGYTF.

In regard to this clone: Other DNA sequences in the sample encode the same CDR3. The chain couples TRBV7-8 to TRBJ2-3, with D tentatively TRBD1 (6 bases). Germline values: CDR1 SGHVS, CDR2 FQNEAQ. The CDR3 has 15 residues. Trimming shortened V by 3 bases and J by 4 bases, and 14 bases separated the two germline ends. In nucleotides, the CDR3 is TGTGCCAGCAGCTTGGGGGACAAGCCCGCAGATACGCAGTATTTT. Residues: CASSLGDKPADTQYF.

The chain has TRBV2 and TRBJ1-4, with 8 bases fitting TRBD1. V lost 5 bases, J lost 3 bases, and 5 bases stayed unmatched. The CDR3 sequence is 15 residues long. CDR1 and CDR2 from the germline V gene are SNHLY and FYNNEI. The CDR3 DNA is TGTGCCAGCAGTAGGGACAGGATTTCTAATGAAAAACTGTTTTTT. Protein product: CASSRDRISNEKLFF.

The chain joins TRBV2 to TRBJ2-1, with unresolved D. The ends were cut back, 2 bases at V and 1 base at J, with 6 bases in the middle. Looked up from germline, CDR1 is SNHLY and CDR2 is FYNNEI. The CDR3 extends over 14 amino acids. Written as DNA, the CDR3 is TGTGCCAGCAGTGAACTGCGTTCCTACAATGAGCAGTTCTTC. It specifies CASSELRSYNEQFF.

V gene TRBV19 combines with J gene TRBJ1-2, with TRBD1 matching over 9 bases. Looked up from germline, CDR1 is LNHDA and CDR2 is SQIVND (reference sequence). The junction had 4 bases not matched to a gene; V was cut back by 5 bases and J by 0 bases. The CDR3 extends over 15 amino acids. The CDR3 region is CASSDRDRANYGYTF. For the CDR3, the DNA is TGTGCCAGTAGTGACCGGGACAGGGCTAACTATGGCTACACCTTC.

The chain recombines TRBV7-8 with TRBJ1-1; TRBD1 aligns across 7 bases. The CDR3 loop spans 13 amino acids. V lost 6 bases and J lost 5; bases outside the gene matches: 6. Germline V gene sequence: CDR1 SGHVS, CDR2 FQNEAQ. Written as DNA, the CDR3 is TGTGCCAGCAGACCGACAGGGCGTACTGAAGCTTTCTTT. Its translation: CASRPTGRTEAFF.

The V call is TRBV9, the J call TRBJ1-1; a possible D gene is TRBD1 (5 bases). CDR1 is SGDLS and CDR2 is YYNGEE in the germline V gene. CDR3 length: 15 amino acids. Trimming pared 4 bases from V and 5 bases from J, leaving 18 bases between. The CDR3 DNA follows: TGTGCCAGCAGCCCTCTTGGACACCTGAGGACTGAAGCTTTCTTT. Translation gives CASSPLGHLRTEAFF.

The chain couples TRBV14 to TRBJ1-1, with D perhaps TRBD1 (5 bases). V gave up 5 bases and J gave up 4 bases, with 8 bases separating them. The CDR3 consists of 12 residues. Germline CDR1 SGHDN, CDR2 FVKESK. CDR3: CASSRGFTEAFF. In DNA form, the CDR3 reads TGTGCCAGCAGCAGGGGTTTCACTGAAGCTTTCTTT. The entire variable domain, with the rest obtained from reference TRBV14 and TRBJ1-1, is as follows: EAGVTQFPSHSVIEKGQTVTLRCDPISGHDNLYWYRRVMGKEIKFLLHFVKESKQDESGMPNNRFLAERTGGTYSTLKVQPAELEDSGVYFCASSRGFTEAFFGQGTRLTVV.

The rearrangement uses TRBV6-4 and TRBJ2-5, with TRBD1 matching 12 bases. The CDR3 consists of 18 residues. J lost 0 bases, V lost 1 base, and 6 bases had no gene match. Germline assignment: CDR1 MRHNA and CDR2 SNTAGT. The CDR3 is CASSDLRRDRGHQETQYF. CDR3 coding DNA: TGTGCCAGCAGTGACTTAAGAAGGGACAGGGGGCACCAAGAGACCCAGTACTTC.

The chain links TRBV10-3 to TRBJ1-3; TRBD1 agrees at 8 bases. With V trimmed by 11 bases and J by 3 bases, 6 bases remained unmatched. Germline V gene data show CDR1 as ENHRY and CDR2 as SYGVKD. The length of the CDR3 is 13 residues. In nucleotides, the CDR3 is TGTGCCGTCGAAGACAGGGGTGGAAACACCATATATTTT. Translated, it gives CAVEDRGGNTIYF.

The CDR3 DNA follows: TGCGCCAGCAGAGCCCTGAATGAGCAGTTCTTC. Amino acids: CASRALNEQFF. V and J are TRBV4-1 and TRBJ2-1; D gene unclear. The CDR3 totals 11 residues. Germline V gives CDR1 MGHRA, CDR2 YSYEKL. The germline V and J ends were trimmed by 6 bases and 7 bases, with 7 bases remaining between them.

J is TRBJ1-1 and V is TRBV27, with 8 bases identical to TRBD1. The CDR3 length is 17 residues. The germline V gene encodes CDR1 MNHEY and CDR2 SMNVEV (reference sequence). Germline trimming cut 8 bases from V and 0 bases from J; bases unmatched to any gene: 14. The CDR3 loop is CASQAGSAGQVNTEAFF. DNA for the CDR3: TGTGCCAGCCAGGCAGGCTCTGCGGGACAGGTGAACACTGAAGCTTTCTTT.

V usage is TRBV25-1 and J usage is TRBJ1-1; D gene uncertain. In germline, CDR1 is MGHDK, CDR2 SYGVNS. The V and J ends lost 4 bases and 1 base respectively, with 7 bases between them. CDR3 size: 13 residues. The CDR3 bases are TGTGCCAGCAGTGCCTACCAGAACACTGAAGCTTTCTTT. It translates to CASSAYQNTEAFF.

V gene TRBV2 combines with J gene TRBJ2-7; 7 bases fit TRBD1. Looked up from germline, CDR1 is SNHLY and CDR2 is FYNNEI. V shed 2 bases and J 3 bases; nucleotides not matched to a gene: 7. The CDR3 is 15 residues long. Here the CDR3 DNA reads TGTGCCAGCAGTGAACGACAGGGTATGTTCTACGAGCAGTACGTC. It codes for CASSERQGMFYEQYV.

The CDR3 DNA follows: TGTGCCACCAGACCTCACGGACAGCTAACTATGCTCACCTTC. This translates into CATRPHGQLTMLTF. The chain employs TRBV28 and TRBJ1-2; possible D gene TRBD1, 6 bases. There are 14 residues in the CDR3. Trimming took 10 bases from V and 13 from J, leaving 28 bases between them. Germline V CDR1 and CDR2: MDHEN, SYDVKM.

V is TRBV30 and J is TRBJ1-1; TRBD1 aligns across 7 bases. Trimming took 1 base from V and 5 from J; bases not matched to a gene: 7. This CDR3 has 14 amino acids. Germline CDR1 GTSNPN, CDR2 SVGIG (reference sequence). The CDR3 is CAWSGRQGWTEAFF. The DNA for the CDR3 is TGTGCCTGGAGTGGGCGACAGGGTTGGACTGAAGCTTTCTTT.

The rearrangement joins TRBV27 to TRBJ1-6; possible D gene TRBD1, 6 bases. V lost 6 bases, J lost 8 bases, and 14 bases lay in between. Germline V lookup: CDR1 MNHEY, CDR2 SMNVEV (reference sequence). The CDR3 contains 14 residues. The chain's CDR3 is CASSWGQFDSPLHF. The CDR3 DNA reads TGTGCCAGCAGCTGGGGACAATTTGATTCACCCCTCCACTTT.

The V and J genes are TRBV2 and TRBJ1-1; TRBD1 is a possible D gene (6 bases). This CDR3 has 15 amino acids. Germline loops: CDR1 SNHLY, CDR2 FYNNEI. V was pared by 4 bases and J by 8 bases, with 20 bases between. The CDR3 is CASSAPGTPRVEAFF. The CDR3, as DNA: TGTGCCAGCAGTGCCCCCGGGACACCTAGAGTAGAAGCTTTCTTT.

This clone came up once. The chain recombines TRBV25-1 with TRBJ1-2, with TRBD1 as a possible D gene (5 bases). V was pared by 5 bases and J by 8 bases, with 18 bases between. Germline loops: CDR1 MGHDK, CDR2 SYGVNS. This CDR3 comprises 14 residues. CDR3 nucleotide sequence: TGTGCCAGCAGTCTCACAGGTCCCTCAGGGGGCTACACCTTC. Translation: CASSLTGPSGGYTF.

The rearrangement uses TRBV9 and TRBJ2-3, with D tentatively TRBD1 (6 bases). The CDR3 consists of 15 residues. Trimming took 3 bases from V and 3 from J, leaving 14 bases between them. Germline lookup yields CDR1 SGDLS and CDR2 YYNGEE. In DNA, the CDR3 is TGTGCCAGCAGCGCCCACAGGGATCGGACAGATACGCAGTATTTT. Its translation: CASSAHRDRTDTQYF.

The chain employs TRBV13 and TRBJ1-1; 7 nucleotides match TRBD1. In germline, CDR1 is PRHDT, CDR2 FYEKMQ (reference sequence). J gave up 4 bases and V 4 bases, and 9 bases lay outside the gene matches. The length of the CDR3 is 15 residues. For the CDR3, the DNA is TGTGCCAGCAGCTCTACCGCAGGGGGAGGCACTGAAGCTTTCTTT. This translates into CASSSTAGGGTEAFF. Supplemented by reference TRBV13 and TRBJ1-1, the full variable domain reads AAGVIQSPRHLIKEKRETATLKCYPIPRHDTVYWYQQGPGQDPQFLISFYEKMQSDKGSIPDRFSAQQFSDYHSELNMSSLELGDSALYFCASSSTAGGGTEAFFGQGTRLTVV.

The V and J genes are TRBV11-3 and TRBJ2-1; a weak D match, TRBD2 (6 bases). This CDR3 has 11 residues. Germline loops: CDR1 SGHNT, CDR2 YENEEA. The germline V and J ends were trimmed by 5 bases and 7 bases, with 6 bases remaining between them. The CDR3 sequence is CASSGGNEQFF. The CDR3 DNA is TGTGCCAGCAGCGGAGGGAATGAGCAGTTCTTC.

J is TRBJ1-5 and V is TRBV6-5, with D uncertain. The germline V gene encodes CDR1 MNHEY and CDR2 SVGAGI. The CDR3 is 11 residues long. V was shortened by 8 bases and J by 4 bases, with 6 bases between the two germline ends. DNA for the CDR3: TGTGCCAGCGGCACGAATCAGCCCCAGCATTTT. It is translated as CASGTNQPQHF.

This chain links TRBV10-3 with TRBJ1-1; 8 nucleotides match TRBD1. The V segment lost 2 bases and the J segment 4 bases; nucleotides outside the gene matches: 3. The CDR3 covers 14 residues. The germline V gene has CDR1 ENHRY and CDR2 SYGVKD. The CDR3 sequence: CAISERQGLTEAFF. In nucleotides, the CDR3 is TGTGCCATCAGTGAGCGACAGGGGCTCACTGAAGCTTTCTTT.